These 25 T cell receptor beta chains originate from one sample sequenced in a study of graft-versus-host responses after intestinal transplantation. The data were produced by immunoSEQ multiplex PCR, yet TCRdb's version contains in-frame clones alone and is incomplete. The sample contains just under 8,000 clones, roughly four fifths of which appear only once. Intraepithelial plus lamina propria lymphocytes were released by processing graft tissue. The sample consisted of ileum tissue, taken around 230 days after intestinal transplant. Receptors originate from a human patient who received an intestinal transplant, so some T cells may come from the graft donor.

The rearrangement uses TRBV7-8 and TRBJ2-1; 8 bases line up with TRBD2. V was pared by 1 base and J by 6 bases, with 8 bases of the junction left unmatched. Germline V CDR1 and CDR2: SGHVS, FQNEAQ. This CDR3 is built from 16 residues. CDR3 sequence: CASSLDPGGPLNEQFF. The DNA of the CDR3 is TGTGCCAGCAGCTTAGATCCGGGAGGGCCTCTCAATGAGCAGTTCTTC.

A remark on this clone: This specimen includes other DNA sequences encoding the same CDR3. The J gene is TRBJ2-2, the V gene TRBV7-2, with a tentative D call TRBD1 (6 bases). CDR1 is SGHTA and CDR2 is FQGNSA in the germline V gene. Trimming took 0 bases from V and 8 from J, leaving 16 bases between them. The CDR3 length is 16 residues. DNA of the CDR3: TGTGCCAGCAGCTTAGCGGGTGGGCCAGGGGCTGGGGAGCTGTTTTTT. Amino acid sequence: CASSLAGGPGAGELFF. The complete variable domain, with remaining parts taken from reference TRBV7-2 and TRBJ2-2, reads GAGVSQSPSNKVTEKGKDVELRCDPISGHTALYWYRQSLGQGLEFLIYFQGNSAPDKSGLPSDRFSAERTGGSVSTLTIQRTQQEDSAVYLCASSLAGGPGAGELFFGEGSRLTVL.

J is TRBJ1-4 and V is TRBV7-8; 7 nucleotides agree with TRBD1. The CDR3 consists of 14 residues. V lost 3 bases, J lost 3 bases, and 1 base stayed unmatched. CDR1 and CDR2 from the germline V gene are SGHVS and FQNEAQ. CDR3 loop: CASSFQGANEKLFF. DNA for the CDR3: TGTGCCAGCAGCTTCCAGGGGGCTAATGAAAAACTGTTTTTT.

This clone has more than one count but fewer than ten. The gene calls are TRBV30 and TRBJ2-5, with 7 bases fitting TRBD1. Germline lookup yields CDR1 GTSNPN and CDR2 SVGIG (reference sequence). The CDR3 covers 13 residues. V shed 0 bases and J 4 bases; nucleotides not matched to a gene: 2. For the CDR3, the DNA is TGTGCCTGGAGTGTCCACAGGGGAGAGACCCAGTACTTC. This translates into CAWSVHRGETQYF.

Only a few counts were recorded for this clone. The chain links TRBV5-5 to TRBJ2-3, with unresolved D. Per germline, CDR1 SGHKS and CDR2 YYEKEE (reference sequence). Trimming took off 4 bases at V and 0 bases at J, with 3 bases between the two ends. There are 12 residues in the CDR3. The CDR3 spells CASSLSTDTQYF. CDR3 in DNA: TGTGCCAGCAGCCTAAGCACAGATACGCAGTATTTT.

The J gene is TRBJ2-2, the V gene TRBV4-3; 8 positions match TRBD1. This CDR3 spans 15 amino acids. CDR1 LGHNA and CDR2 YSLEER come from the germline V gene. J lost 4 bases, V lost 0 bases, and 1 base had no gene match. Here the CDR3 DNA reads TGCGCCAGCAGCCAAGACAGGGGGCGCACCGGGGAGCTGTTTTTT. Amino acid sequence: CASSQDRGRTGELFF.

The count of this clone is one. J is TRBJ2-2 and V is TRBV11-1, with 9 bases identical to TRBD2. The CDR3 spans 15 residues. V lost 3 bases to trimming and J lost 6 bases; unmatched junction nucleotides: 5. Looked up from germline, CDR1 is SGHAT and CDR2 is FQDESV (reference sequence). The CDR3 bases are TGTGCCAGCAGCTTTAGCGGGAGACGTCCCGGGGAGCTGTTTTTT. As protein: CASSFSGRRPGELFF.

This sequence joins TRBV5-1 and TRBJ2-1; D is unresolved. Germline V gives CDR1 SGHRS, CDR2 YFSETQ. The V gene lost 4 bases and the J gene lost 8 bases, with 19 bases spanning the gap. This CDR3 has 15 amino acids. In nucleotides, the CDR3 is TGCGCCAGCAGCGCCGCCGGTTTTCGACTCTATGAGCAGTTCTTC. Protein: CASSAAGFRLYEQFF.

The gene calls are TRBV18 and TRBJ1-3, with 7 bases fitting TRBD1. CDR3 size: 15 residues. CDR1 is KGHSH, CDR2 LQKENI, per germline. The trim removed 3 bases at V and 1 base at J, leaving 3 bases unmatched. The chain's CDR3 is CASSPDRISGNTIYF. The CDR3 DNA reads TGTGCCAGCTCACCGGACAGGATTTCTGGAAACACCATATATTTT.

The J gene is TRBJ2-7, the V gene TRBV11-2, with TRBD1 matching over 7 bases. The CDR3 totals 15 residues. J lost 2 bases, V lost 4 bases, and 8 bases had no gene match. Germline lookup yields CDR1 SGHAT and CDR2 FQNNGV. In DNA, the CDR3 is TGTGCCAGCAGCTCTCTAAGGGACAGACCCTACGAGCAGTACTTC. Translating it yields CASSSLRDRPYEQYF.

Sample share makes this clone large. This rearrangement joins TRBV19 to TRBJ2-7; 10 bases agree with TRBD1. The CDR3 consists of 14 residues. The V and J ends lost 4 bases and 4 bases, in that order; junction bases with no gene match: 4. From germline, CDR1 is LNHDA and CDR2 SQIVND (reference sequence). The CDR3 DNA is TGTGCCAGTAGTACACCGGGACAGGGGTACGAGCAGTACTTC. Translated: CASSTPGQGYEQYF. Supplemented by reference TRBV19 and TRBJ2-7, the full variable domain reads DGGITQSPKYLFRKEGQNVTLSCEQNLNHDAMYWYRQDPGQGLRLIYYSQIVNDFQKGDIAEGYSVSREKKESFPLTVTSAQKNPTAFYLCASSTPGQGYEQYFGPGTRLTVT.

The rearrangement joins TRBV6-1 to TRBJ2-1, with 11 bases that match TRBD2. The CDR3 consists of 15 residues. The J segment lost 3 bases and the V segment lost 4 bases, leaving 2 bases of the junction unmatched. CDR1 and CDR2 (germline): MNHNS, SASEGT. CDR3 region: CASSASGRIYNEQFF. In DNA, the CDR3 is TGTGCCAGCAGTGCTAGCGGGAGGATCTACAATGAGCAGTTCTTC.

There are a few counts of this clone. V gene TRBV5-1 combines with J gene TRBJ1-1; D is possibly TRBD1 (5 bases). The germline CDR1 and CDR2 sequences are SGHRS and YFSETQ. V was pared by 4 bases and J by 1 base, with 11 bases between. The CDR3 sequence is 14 residues long. The CDR3 region is CASSRGGKNTEAFF. The CDR3, as DNA: TGCGCCAGCAGCCGGGGGGGAAAGAACACTGAAGCTTTCTTT.

This rearrangement joins TRBV10-2 to TRBJ1-1; D is possibly TRBD1 (5 bases). This CDR3 comprises 15 residues. Germline CDR1 WSHSY, CDR2 SAAADI. The ends were cut back, 8 bases at V and 5 bases at J, with 21 bases in the middle. The CDR3 protein is CASSDGALGGTEAFF. CDR3 DNA sequence: TGCGCCAGCTCCGATGGCGCACTCGGGGGGACTGAAGCTTTCTTT.

The chain employs TRBV6-1 and TRBJ2-7, with 13 bases fitting TRBD2. The CDR3 is made up of 13 amino acids. Looked up from germline, CDR1 is MNHNS and CDR2 is SASEGT. Trimming took 4 bases from V and 7 from J; bases not matched to a gene: 1. CDR3 in amino acids: CASSGLAGGEQYF. The CDR3 nucleotides are TGTGCCAGCAGTGGACTAGCGGGAGGAGAGCAGTACTTC.

The chain combines TRBV4-3 with TRBJ2-3, with D possibly TRBD2 on 6 matching bases. The V gene's germline CDR1 is LGHNA and CDR2 YSLEER. There are 12 residues in the CDR3. V was clipped by 3 bases and J by 6 bases, with 7 bases between them. The CDR3 region is CASSHGGDTQYF. In DNA, the CDR3 is TGCGCCAGCAGCCACGGGGGTGATACGCAGTATTTT.

V usage is TRBV27 and J usage is TRBJ2-1; tentative D call: TRBD1 (6 bases). The CDR3 spans 14 residues. V was cut by 8 bases and J by 3 bases, with 14 bases left in between. The germline gives CDR1 MNHEY, CDR2 SMNVEV (reference sequence). For the CDR3, the DNA is TGTGCCAGCCTTGACAGGACCCTCTACAATGAGCAGTTCTTC. Translated: CASLDRTLYNEQFF.

This clone was seen only a few times. This chain connects TRBV18 to TRBJ1-1; 7 bases map to TRBD1. This CDR3 has 14 residues. V gave up 6 bases and J gave up 4 bases; unmatched junction bases: 8. Germline lookup yields CDR1 KGHSH and CDR2 LQKENI. The CDR3 loop is CASSYQGGTTEAFF. The DNA for the CDR3 is TGTGCCAGCTCCTACCAGGGGGGTACCACTGAAGCTTTCTTT.

The gene calls are TRBV5-4 and TRBJ2-7, with a possible D match to TRBD2 (6 bases). Per germline, CDR1 SGHNT and CDR2 YYREEE (reference sequence). V lost 0 bases and J 7 bases, leaving 11 bases between the germline ends. This CDR3 is built from 13 residues. CDR3 nucleotide sequence: TGTGCCAGCAGCTTGGAGGGACTGGGTGAGCAGTACTTC. Translating gives CASSLEGLGEQYF.

The gene calls are TRBV6-5 and TRBJ1-2; D gene uncertain. The germline V gene has CDR1 MNHEY and CDR2 SVGAGI. Trimming removed 2 bases from V and 4 bases from J, with 17 bases in between. This CDR3 spans 16 amino acids. The CDR3 region has the DNA TGTGCCAGCAGTTACGGTGTCGGAGGAGGGTCCTATGGCTACACCTTC. It codes for CASSYGVGGGSYGYTF.

The rearrangement links TRBV5-7 to TRBJ2-1, with 8 bases that match TRBD1. TRBV5-7 is sorted into the ORF group, with uncertain function. V gave up 2 bases and J gave up 2 bases; unmatched junction bases: 0. The CDR3 sequence is 14 residues long. DNA for the CDR3: TGTGCCAGCAGCTTACAGGGGGCCTACAATGAGCAGTTCTTC. Translating it yields CASSLQGAYNEQFF.

This sequence joins TRBV28 and TRBJ2-3; no firm D call. The V and J ends lost 2 bases and 10 bases respectively, with 13 bases between them. This CDR3 contains 13 residues. Germline CDR1 MDHEN, CDR2 SYDVKM. The CDR3 bases are TGTGCCAGCAGTTTAGTCGGTGTCACAGCGCAGTATTTT. It encodes CASSLVGVTAQYF.

CDR3 residues: CAGDLAGGYNEQFF. In DNA form, the CDR3 reads TGTGCCGGAGACCTAGCGGGAGGATACAATGAGCAGTTCTTC. The rearrangement uses TRBV30 and TRBJ2-1; TRBD2 matches at 11 bases. Looked up from germline, CDR1 is GTSNPN and CDR2 is SVGIG (reference sequence). CDR3 length equals 14 residues. J gave up 4 bases and V 8 bases, and 7 bases lay outside the gene matches.

This clone was seen once. V gene TRBV5-1 combines with J gene TRBJ2-2; 7 nucleotides match TRBD2. After removal of 0 bases from V and 4 bases from J, the junction contained 3 bases not matched to a gene. Germline V CDR1 and CDR2: SGHRS, YFSETQ. This CDR3 has 15 residues. The CDR3 region has the DNA TGCGCCAGCAGCTTGGGACTAGCCCTCACCGGGGAGCTGTTTTTT. Translating it yields CASSLGLALTGELFF.

The chain recombines TRBV14 with TRBJ1-4; D uncertain. The V gene's germline CDR1 is SGHDN and CDR2 FVKESK. CDR3 length: 13 residues. Trimming shortened V by 4 bases and J by 6 bases, and 9 bases separated the two germline ends. The CDR3, as DNA: TGTGCCAGCAGCCGCGGGATTTATGAAAAACTGTTTTTT. Translated, it gives CASSRGIYEKLFF.